The 19 T cell receptor beta chains reported below all come from one sample, sequenced in a study of shared clonotypes between healthy human individuals. Generated by immunoSEQ multiplex PCR, the TCRdb table keeps only in-frame clones and is missing some. The sample shows a few hundred thousand clones, 70% to 80% of them seen only once. The sample taken for sequencing was PBMCs. The receptors were gathered from a woman aged 40 to 50 in good health. Some clones in this sample may be carry-over from other donors' samples.

The chain joins TRBV28 to TRBJ1-3, with a tentative D call TRBD1 (5 bases). The CDR3 has 16 amino acids. V lost 3 bases and J lost 8, with 20 bases in between. Germline V gene sequence: CDR1 MDHEN, CDR2 SYDVKM. The CDR3 DNA is TGTGCCAGCAGTTTGCCCGGGACCGTCACGGGGGACACCATATATTTT. Its protein is CASSLPGTVTGDTIYF.

As for this clone: This likely stems from a read error, as it lies one base from a far larger clone. V and J are TRBV2 and TRBJ2-7; tentative D call: TRBD2 (6 bases). Germline loops: CDR1 SNHLY, CDR2 FYNNEI. The CDR3 has 14 residues. The DNA for the CDR3 is TGTGCCAGCAAGTTCCGGGACTTGTCCTGCGAGCAGTACTTC. This codes for CASKFRDLSCEQYF. Together with reference TRBV2 and TRBJ2-7, the CDR3 gives the full variable domain: EPEVTQTPSHQVTQMGQEVILRCVPISNHLYFYWYRQILGQKVEFLVSFYNNEISEKSEIFDDQFSVERPDGSNFTLKIRSTKLEDSAMYFCASKFRDLSCEQYFGPGTRLTVT.

Regarding this clone: The identical CDR3 is also encoded by other nucleotide sequences in the sample. The chain joins TRBV7-2 to TRBJ2-2; no clear D gene. The CDR3 has 15 amino acids. Trimming cost V 5 bases and J 0 bases, with 10 bases left between them. From germline, CDR1 is SGHTA and CDR2 FQGNSA. This CDR3 reads CASSPNLANTGELFF. The CDR3 coding sequence is TGTGCCAGCAGCCCCAACCTAGCGAACACCGGGGAGCTGTTTTTT.

J is TRBJ2-7 and V is TRBV5-4; TRBD2 agrees at 13 bases. Germline V lookup: CDR1 SGHNT, CDR2 YYREEE (reference sequence). The CDR3 runs 17 residues. The junction had 7 bases not matched to a gene; V was cut back by 2 bases and J by 2 bases. The CDR3 region is CASSFNLLAGGPYEQYF. The CDR3 DNA reads TGTGCCAGCAGCTTTAACCTACTAGCGGGAGGGCCCTACGAGCAGTACTTC.

The chain combines TRBV6-1 with TRBJ1-2; TRBD1 matches 9 bases. From germline, CDR1 is MNHNS and CDR2 SASEGT. This CDR3 region has 14 residues. The junction had 7 bases not matched to a gene; V was cut back by 7 bases and J by 4 bases. The CDR3 loop reads CASMDRGIFYGYTF. The DNA for the CDR3 is TGTGCCAGCATGGACAGGGGAATTTTCTATGGCTACACCTTC.

The DNA of the CDR3 is TGTGCCAGCAGCCCCCGAACAGGCCCGGAGGGGGGTTACGAGCAGTACTTC. As protein: CASSPRTGPEGGYEQYF. The V call is TRBV9, the J call TRBJ2-7, with D possibly being TRBD1 or TRBD2 (6 bases each). The germline CDR1 and CDR2 sequences are SGDLS and YYNGEE. The CDR3 is 17 amino acids. Trimming removed 4 bases from V and 4 bases from J, with 24 bases in between.

The rearrangement links TRBV7-3 to TRBJ1-2, with 8 bases fitting TRBD1. The CDR3 spans 13 residues. Germline lookup yields CDR1 SGHTA and CDR2 FQGTGA. V gave up 0 bases and J gave up 7 bases; unmatched junction bases: 1. DNA for the CDR3: TGTGCCAGCAGCTTAACGGGACAGGCTGGCTACACCTTC. It specifies CASSLTGQAGYTF.

In regard to this clone: This may come from a read error, since a much larger clone is one base off. The same CDR3 can be traced to other DNA sequences in this sample. The chain recombines TRBV5-1 with TRBJ2-5; no clear D. This CDR3 region has 11 residues. In germline, CDR1 is SGHRS, CDR2 YFSETQ. V dropped 0 bases and J dropped 5 bases, with 2 bases sitting between them. The CDR3 DNA sequence: TGCGCCAGCAGCTTGGAGGAGACCCAGTACTTC. Encoded protein: CASSLEETQYF.

The J gene is TRBJ1-1, the V gene TRBV9; TRBD1 matches 10 bases. V lost 0 bases to trimming and J lost 11 bases; unmatched junction nucleotides: 10. The CDR3 is 15 residues long. Per the germline V gene, CDR1 is SGDLS and CDR2 is YYNGEE. CDR3 protein: CASSVDSGQGSTAFF. The CDR3 DNA follows: TGTGCCAGCAGCGTAGATTCGGGACAGGGGAGTACGGCTTTCTTT. Full variable domain (outside the CDR3, taken from reference TRBV9 and TRBJ1-1): DSGVTQTPKHLITATGQRVTLRCSPRSGDLSVYWYQQSLDQGLQFLIQYYNGEERAKGNILERFSAQQFPDLHSELNLSSLELGDSALYFCASSVDSGQGSTAFFGQGTRLTVV.

V is TRBV30 and J is TRBJ2-7; 10 nucleotides line up with TRBD2. Germline CDR1 and CDR2: GTSNPN and SVGIG (reference sequence). The V segment lost 4 bases and the J segment 6 bases; nucleotides outside the gene matches: 9. The CDR3 contains 14 residues. The CDR3 coding sequence is TGTGCCTGGACCATAGGGGTAGCGGGAGGCGAGCAGTACTTC. Its protein product is CAWTIGVAGGEQYF.

This clone appeared once. The chain is built from TRBV27 and TRBJ1-5; D not certain. V dropped 5 bases and J dropped 5 bases, with 16 bases sitting between them. This CDR3 is built from 15 residues. CDR1 and CDR2 from the germline V gene are MNHEY and SMNVEV (reference sequence). In DNA form, the CDR3 reads TGTGCCAGCAGTCCCTCGTGGAGGGTTGATCAGCCCCAGCATTTT. It codes for CASSPSWRVDQPQHF.

The J gene is TRBJ1-6, the V gene TRBV7-9; D is unresolved. Trimming left V 5 bases short and J 9 bases short, with 17 bases between. From germline, CDR1 is SEHNR and CDR2 FQNEAQ (reference sequence). CDR3 length equals 15 residues. CDR3: CASSLREPAVSPLHF. In nucleotides, the CDR3 is TGTGCCAGCAGCCTAAGGGAACCTGCCGTTTCACCCCTCCACTTT. The full variable domain, rest sourced from reference TRBV7-9 and TRBJ1-6, is DTGVSQNPRHKITKRGQNVTFRCDPISEHNRLYWYRQTLGQGPEFLTYFQNEAQLEKSRLLSDRFSAERPKGSFSTLEIQRTEQGDSAMYLCASSLREPAVSPLHFGNGTRLTVT.

The chain recombines TRBV5-1 with TRBJ1-4; the D gene is possibly TRBD1 (5 bases). Trimming shortened V by 4 bases and J by 4 bases, and 8 bases separated the two germline ends. The CDR3 is 13 residues long. Germline CDR1 SGHRS, CDR2 YFSETQ. The CDR3 sequence: CASSIQDNEKLFF. CDR3 nucleotide sequence: TGCGCCAGCAGCATACAGGATAATGAAAAACTGTTTTTT.

The chain links TRBV18 to TRBJ2-1; 7 nucleotides align to TRBD1. Germline V gives CDR1 KGHSH, CDR2 LQKENI. This CDR3 has 15 amino acids. V lost 5 bases to trimming and J lost 3 bases; unmatched junction nucleotides: 7. CDR3 in DNA: TGTGCCAGCTCATCGCGCCGGGACAGCTACAATGAGCAGTTCTTC. This codes for CASSSRRDSYNEQFF.

The chain couples TRBV7-2 to TRBJ1-1; D is uncertain. Germline CDR1 reads SGHTA; CDR2 reads FQGNSA. Trimming left V 4 bases short and J 1 base short, with 10 bases between. The CDR3 runs to 14 residues. The DNA for the CDR3 is TGTGCCAGCAGCTCAGATCGGGCGAACACTGAAGCTTTCTTT. Translation gives CASSSDRANTEAFF.

With regard to this clone: A junction end diverges from the germline sequence, so it may reflect a read error. This chain connects TRBV5-4 to TRBJ2-1; 9 nucleotides align to TRBD1. Germline CDR1 and CDR2: SGHNT and YYREEE (reference sequence). The CDR3 runs 17 residues. CDR3 protein: CASSGQGSLSSYNEQFF. Here the CDR3 DNA reads TGCGCCAGCAGCGGACAGGGGTCGTTGTCATCCTACAATGAGCAGTTCTTC.

V and J are TRBV7-9 and TRBJ2-5; D remains unclear. Trimming left V 6 bases short and J 4 bases short, with 12 bases between. CDR1 SEHNR and CDR2 FQNEAQ come from the germline V gene (reference sequence). CDR3 length: 13 amino acids. The CDR3 DNA reads as TGTGCCAGCAGTCCGGCGGCCTCAGAGACCCAGTACTTC. Encoded protein: CASSPAASETQYF.

The J gene is TRBJ2-7, the V gene TRBV13, with 8 positions matching TRBD2. CDR1 PRHDT and CDR2 FYEKMQ come from the germline V gene (reference sequence). J gave up 0 bases and V 5 bases, and 12 bases lay outside the gene matches. The CDR3 contains 17 residues. Written as DNA, the CDR3 is TGTGCCAGCAGCCCTCGGGGTAGCGGGACCCCCTCCTACGAGCAGTACTTC. Translated, it gives CASSPRGSGTPSYEQYF.

The V and J genes are TRBV19 and TRBJ2-1; D is ambiguous. Germline V lookup: CDR1 LNHDA, CDR2 SQIVND (reference sequence). With 7 bases removed from V and 4 bases from J, the gap between germline ends came to 20 bases. The CDR3 is 16 residues long. CDR3 DNA sequence: TGTGCCAGTACTTCCCAACCAGGAACGATTTACAATGAGCAGTTCTTC. It is translated as CASTSQPGTIYNEQFF.